The entry that follows covers one T cell receptor (beta chain) sequence. Its matching antigen is unknown. Sequencing ends 3 residues short of the CDR3 end; the germline J gene provides the rest. Here immunoSEQ multiplex PCR was the method, and the copy in TCRdb shows in-frame clones only, minus some. The sample totals around 20,000 clones; its top ten clones hold just over 6%. Germline CDR1 KGHSH, CDR2 LQKENI. The germline V and J ends were trimmed by 3 bases and 6 bases, with 17 bases remaining between them. The CDR3 loop spans 16 amino acids. These data come from a study of T cells in women clearing cervical HPV infection. Findings of the study overall: Richness differences could reflect unmeasured T-cell content per sample. Cases carried less TRBV6-7 than controls: roughly 0.12% versus 0.17%.

The sequencing input was blood buffy coat. The chain is built from TRBV18 and TRBJ2-2; possible D gene TRBD1, 6 bases. The clonotype comes from a woman between 18 and 69 years old with a cervical HPV16 infection that either progressed to CIN3+ or cleared (not recorded which). This CDR3 reads CASSPAGGSLSGELFF. The part of the CDR3 DNA that was read is TGTGCCAGCTCACCGGCTGGGGGCAGTTTATCCGGGGAG.